The 17 T cell receptor beta chains given below trace back to one sample, sequenced in a study of blood T cell repertoires in COVID-19. Sequencing was performed with immunoSEQ multiplex PCR; in TCRdb, only in-frame clones are kept and a portion is missing. The top ten clones hold around 4.8% of a sample with approximately 210,000 clones, 75% to 90% of them seen once. Sequenced material: peripheral blood. The origin of the receptors is a woman aged 40 to 50 with acute or convalescent COVID-19.

This chain uses TRBV30 with TRBJ1-2; D remains ambiguous. Germline assignment: CDR1 GTSNPN and CDR2 SVGIG (reference sequence). The CDR3 is made up of 14 amino acids. The V end was cut by 0 bases, the J end by 4 bases, with 12 bases between. This chain's CDR3 is CAWSVGLRSYGYTF. The CDR3, as DNA: TGTGCCTGGAGTGTAGGCTTGAGGTCCTATGGCTACACCTTC.

This chain uses TRBV5-1 with TRBJ1-1, with a possible D match to TRBD1 (6 bases). Trimming took off 4 bases at V and 0 bases at J, with 19 bases between the two ends. In germline, CDR1 is SGHRS, CDR2 YFSETQ. This CDR3 spans 17 amino acids. CDR3 in amino acids: CASSRKPLGQMNTEAFF. For the CDR3, the DNA is TGCGCCAGCAGCCGGAAGCCCCTTGGACAGATGAACACTGAAGCTTTCTTT. Combining the CDR3 with reference TRBV5-1 and TRBJ1-1 gives the whole variable domain KAGVTQTPRYLIKTRGQQVTLSCSPISGHRSVSWYQQTPGQGLQFLFEYFSETQRNKGNFPGRFSGRQFSNSRSEMNVSTLELGDSALYLCASSRKPLGQMNTEAFFGQGTRLTVV.

The chain has TRBV27 and TRBJ2-3; perhaps TRBD1 as D (6 bases). The CDR3 sequence is 14 residues long. Germline V gene lookup returns CDR1 MNHEY and CDR2 SMNVEV (reference sequence). V shed 4 bases and J shed 4 bases, with 12 bases lying between them. Written as DNA, the CDR3 is TGTGCCAGCAGTTCAAACAGGGTAGCAGATACGCAGTATTTT. Translating gives CASSSNRVADTQYF.

As to this clone: The same CDR3 arises from other DNA sequences in this sample as well. The chain carries TRBV30 and TRBJ1-5, with D possibly TRBD1 on 6 matching bases. V lost 0 bases and J lost 7, with 10 bases in between. The CDR3 extends over 13 amino acids. Germline V gives CDR1 GTSNPN, CDR2 SVGIG (reference sequence). CDR3 bases: TGTGCCTGGAGTGTACAGGGTGGCCAGCCCCAGCATTTT. It encodes CAWSVQGGQPQHF.

The chain joins TRBV7-9 to TRBJ2-3; D might be TRBD2 (6 bases). V shed 1 base and J shed 5 bases, with 10 bases lying between them. In germline, CDR1 is SEHNR, CDR2 FQNEAQ (reference sequence). The CDR3 has 14 residues. CDR3 amino acids: CASSLELGGDTQYF. CDR3 coding DNA: TGTGCCAGCAGCTTAGAACTCGGGGGAGATACGCAGTATTTT.

The chain uses TRBV11-3 and TRBJ2-3, with 8 bases that match TRBD1. The germline CDR1 and CDR2 sequences are SGHNT and YENEEA. The ends lost 0 bases at V and 2 bases at J; junction bases unmatched: 4. This CDR3 region has 16 residues. The DNA of the CDR3 is TGTGCCAGCAGCTTAGACGGGACAGGACCCACAGATACGCAGTATTTT. Translating gives CASSLDGTGPTDTQYF. Full variable domain (rest looked up from reference TRBV11-3 and TRBJ2-3): EAGVVQSPRYKIIEKKQPVAFWCNPISGHNTLYWYLQNLGQGPELLIRYENEEAVDDSQLPKDRFSAERLKGVDSTLKIQPAELGDSAVYLCASSLDGTGPTDTQYFGPGTRLTVL.

The gene calls are TRBV5-5 and TRBJ1-1; the D gene is possibly TRBD1 (5 bases). With 0 bases removed from V and 2 bases from J, the gap between germline ends came to 11 bases. The CDR3 is made up of 15 amino acids. Germline lookup yields CDR1 SGHKS and CDR2 YYEKEE (reference sequence). CDR3 DNA: TGTGCCAGCAGCTTGGCAGTAAGGGGAAACACTGAAGCTTTCTTT. It codes for CASSLAVRGNTEAFF.

This chain joins TRBV24-1 and TRBJ1-6, with 9 bases aligning to TRBD1. Looked up from germline, CDR1 is KGHDR and CDR2 is SFDVKD. The CDR3 is 17 amino acids. The junction had 8 bases not matched to a gene; V was cut back by 2 bases and J by 7 bases. The CDR3 DNA reads TGTGCCACCAGTGATTGGGGACAGGGTACGAGGAATTCACCCCTCCACTTT. Its protein is CATSDWGQGTRNSPLHF.

V gene TRBV5-1 combines with J gene TRBJ1-2; the match to TRBD1 covers 7 bases. The CDR3 length is 14 residues. J gave up 2 bases and V 2 bases, and 3 bases lay outside the gene matches. Germline CDR1 and CDR2: SGHRS and YFSETQ. The DNA of the CDR3 is TGCGCCAGCAGCTTTGAGGGGGCGAACTATGGCTACACCTTC. Its translation is CASSFEGANYGYTF.

This clone was seen a few times. This chain connects TRBV5-1 to TRBJ1-4; 7 bases align to TRBD1. Per the germline V gene, CDR1 is SGHRS and CDR2 is YFSETQ. CDR3 length: 16 amino acids. The V gene end was trimmed by 6 bases and the J gene end by 1 base; junction bases not matched to a gene: 9. The CDR3 region has the DNA TGCGCCAGCACCCCGACAGGGTTGGTAACTAATGAAAAACTGTTTTTT. It translates to CASTPTGLVTNEKLFF.

The chain uses TRBV9 and TRBJ1-2; tentatively, D is TRBD1 (5 bases). Trimming pared 0 bases from V and 2 bases from J, leaving 8 bases between. There are 14 residues in the CDR3. CDR1 is SGDLS, CDR2 YYNGEE, per germline. The CDR3 here is CASSVAGENYGYTF. DNA of the CDR3: TGTGCCAGCAGCGTAGCGGGGGAGAACTATGGCTACACCTTC.

The chain employs TRBV6-5 and TRBJ1-2, with 10 bases fitting TRBD1. Germline trimming cut 7 bases from V and 4 bases from J; bases unmatched to any gene: 6. Germline V gives CDR1 MNHEY, CDR2 SVGAGI. The CDR3 sequence is 14 residues long. DNA of the CDR3: TGTGCCAGCACAGCCGGGACAGGGGCCTATGGCTACACCTTC. Translating it yields CASTAGTGAYGYTF.

The chain is built from TRBV21-1 and TRBJ1-2; the table's D call, TRBD1, was not checked against the DNA. TRBV21-1 counts as a pseudogene. The CDR3 extends over 16 amino acids. The CDR3 loop is CASSKGAPDRGSGYTF. DNA for the CDR3: TGTGCCAGCAGCAAGGGGGCCCCCGACAGGGGATCTGGCTACACCTTC.

The chain is built from TRBV3-1 (or the pseudogene TRBV3-2) and TRBJ2-3; a possible D gene is TRBD2 (6 bases). CDR1 is LGHDT, CDR2 YNNKEL, per germline (reference sequence). V was clipped by 0 bases and J by 2 bases, with 12 bases between them. This CDR3 region has 16 residues. CDR3 loop: CASSQDPGTFTDTQYF. As DNA, the CDR3 is TGTGCCAGCAGCCAAGACCCCGGGACTTTCACAGATACGCAGTATTTT.

This clone appeared a single time. The chain employs TRBV7-6 and TRBJ1-1; tentative D call: TRBD1 (6 bases). This CDR3 is 14 amino acids long. V lost 6 bases to trimming and J lost 8 bases, with 19 bases between them. The germline CDR1 and CDR2 sequences are SGHVS and FNYEAQ. The CDR3 loop reads CASSKDSVVREAFF. CDR3 nucleotides: TGTGCCAGCAGTAAGGACAGTGTTGTTCGGGAAGCTTTCTTT.

The V and J genes are TRBV10-1 and TRBJ2-2; D uncertain. The V end was cut by 3 bases, the J end by 4 bases, with 9 bases between. The CDR3 contains 14 residues. The germline gives CDR1 WNHNN, CDR2 SYGVQD (reference sequence). The CDR3 DNA sequence: TGCGCCAGCAGTGATAGAGTTGGCACCGGGGAGCTGTTTTTT. Encoded protein: CASSDRVGTGELFF.

This chain connects TRBV9 to TRBJ2-3; 11 bases are shared with TRBD1. CDR1 and CDR2 from the germline V gene are SGDLS and YYNGEE. The ends lost 3 bases at V and 5 bases at J; junction bases unmatched: 5. The CDR3 has 15 residues. The chain's CDR3 is CASSGRTGGGDTQYF. The CDR3 DNA follows: TGTGCCAGCAGCGGCCGGACAGGGGGCGGAGATACGCAGTATTTT.